These 32 T cell receptor beta chains came from one sample sequenced in a study of shared T cell receptors in the human thymus. Generated by immunoSEQ multiplex PCR, the TCRdb table keeps only in-frame clones and is missing some. The sample includes about 660,000 clones, about 87% seen only once; the top ten take 0.0094%. The sample was also reused in another study, on human thymus T cells.

Sequencing input: thymocytes. These receptors were taken from a boy under three years old with a congenital heart defect.

The chain uses TRBV28 and TRBJ1-1; D gene uncertain. Per the germline V gene, CDR1 is MDHEN and CDR2 is SYDVKM. The V and J ends lost 4 bases and 6 bases respectively, with 15 bases between them. CDR3 size: 14 residues. CDR3 nucleotides: TGTGCCAGCAGTTCTCAAGTGGCCCTGGCTGAAGCTTTCTTT. Protein product: CASSSQVALAEAFF.

The chain combines TRBV6-5 with TRBJ2-5, with 7 positions matching TRBD1. V shed 6 bases, J shed 2 bases, and the junction held 6 bases outside the gene matches. The V gene's germline CDR1 is MNHEY and CDR2 SVGAGI. The CDR3 is made up of 14 amino acids. CDR3 coding DNA: TGTGCCAGCAGCCCGGACAGGCCGCAAGAGACCCAGTACTTC. Its translation: CASSPDRPQETQYF.

The rearrangement links TRBV15 to TRBJ1-3; possibly TRBD1 for D (6 bases). This CDR3 contains 18 residues. V dropped 4 bases and J dropped 2 bases, with 21 bases sitting between them. The germline V gene has CDR1 LNHNV and CDR2 YYDKDF (reference sequence). The CDR3 loop reads CATSNGPITGFAGNTIYF. The CDR3 nucleotides read TGTGCCACCAGCAATGGCCCTATCACAGGGTTTGCTGGAAACACCATATATTTT.

The gene calls are TRBV7-2 and TRBJ2-2, with a weak D call TRBD1 (5 bases). V was trimmed by 5 bases and J by 4 bases, leaving 17 bases between them. Per the germline V gene, CDR1 is SGHTA and CDR2 is FQGNSA. This CDR3 region has 16 residues. As DNA, the CDR3 is TGTGCCAGCAGCAACCCGCCGGACACCGCCACCGGGGAGCTGTTTTTT. The encoded protein is CASSNPPDTATGELFF.

The chain uses TRBV11-2 and TRBJ2-3; 8 bases agree with TRBD1. Germline values: CDR1 SGHAT, CDR2 FQNNGV. The CDR3 sequence is 17 residues long. The J segment lost 1 base and the V segment lost 5 bases, leaving 11 bases of the junction unmatched. DNA for the CDR3: TGTGCCAGCAGCCCCAGACCCAGGGGGCAGCGCACAGATACGCAGTATTTT. Residues: CASSPRPRGQRTDTQYF. Combining the CDR3 with reference TRBV11-2 and TRBJ2-3 gives the whole variable domain EAGVAQSPRYKIIEKRQSVAFWCNPISGHATLYWYQQILGQGPKLLIQFQNNGVVDDSQLPKDRFSAERLKGVDSTLKIQPAKLEDSAVYLCASSPRPRGQRTDTQYFGPGTRLTVL.

The gene calls are TRBV7-2 and TRBJ1-5, with unresolved D. The germline V gene encodes CDR1 SGHTA and CDR2 FQGNSA. V was cut by 3 bases and J by 3 bases, with 3 bases left in between. This CDR3 spans 12 amino acids. CDR3 region: CASSFSNQPQHF. In DNA form, the CDR3 reads TGTGCCAGCAGCTTCTCCAATCAGCCCCAGCATTTT.

The chain combines TRBV5-5 with TRBJ2-4; 8 bases match TRBD2. J gave up 6 bases and V 3 bases, and 5 bases lay outside the gene matches. The germline V gene encodes CDR1 SGHKS and CDR2 YYEKEE (reference sequence). The CDR3 contains 14 residues. CDR3 in DNA: TGTGCCAGCAGCTCCGGGGGGGGTGGAAACATTCAGTACTTC. Translated, it gives CASSSGGGGNIQYF.

The chain uses TRBV2 and TRBJ2-1, with 11 bases matching TRBD2. The CDR3 consists of 16 residues. Germline assignment: CDR1 SNHLY and CDR2 FYNNEI. J lost 4 bases, V lost 1 base, and 3 bases had no gene match. CDR3 protein: CASSEVPSGGYNEQFF. CDR3 nucleotide sequence: TGTGCCAGCAGTGAAGTGCCTAGCGGGGGGTACAATGAGCAGTTCTTC.

Turning to this clone: At one end, the junction sequence differs from germline, possibly due to a read error. The chain recombines TRBV28 with TRBJ1-4; 9 bases match TRBD1. The CDR3 is made up of 15 amino acids. Germline V gene data show CDR1 as MDHEN and CDR2 as SYDVKM. The CDR3 region has the DNA TGTGCCAGCAGTTTGCGGGGACAGGGTAATGAGAAACTGTTTTTT. The encoded protein is CASSLRGQGNEKLFF. The variable domain in full, completed from reference TRBV28 and TRBJ1-4, reads DVKVTQSSRYLVKRTGEKVFLECVQDMDHENMFWYRQDPGLGLRLIYFSYDVKMKEKGDIPEGYSVSREKKERFSLILESASTNQTSMYLCASSLRGQGNEKLFFGSGTQLSVL.

This chain links TRBV30 with TRBJ2-2, with 10 bases fitting TRBD2. The germline gives CDR1 GTSNPN, CDR2 SVGIG (reference sequence). J gave up 6 bases and V 0 bases, and 7 bases lay outside the gene matches. This CDR3 contains 16 residues. CDR3 in amino acids: CAWSVWRLAGAGELFF. Here the CDR3 DNA reads TGTGCCTGGAGTGTGTGGCGTCTAGCGGGGGCCGGGGAGCTGTTTTTT.

The chain couples TRBV28 to TRBJ2-7; TRBD1 matches 9 bases. Germline V gene lookup returns CDR1 MDHEN and CDR2 SYDVKM. Trimming removed 7 bases from V and 2 bases from J; junction bases left unmatched: 15. The CDR3 covers 17 residues. The CDR3 loop is CASNPTPSTGGPYEQYF. The CDR3 nucleotides are TGTGCCAGCAACCCCACCCCTTCTACAGGGGGCCCCTACGAGCAGTACTTC.

CDR3 protein: CASSWIPSGGDNEQFF. Written as DNA, the CDR3 is TGTGCCAGCAGTTGGATACCGAGCGGGGGGGACAATGAGCAGTTCTTC. J is TRBJ2-1 and V is TRBV6-6, with 10 bases identical to TRBD2. The trim removed 4 bases at V and 5 bases at J, leaving 8 bases unmatched. Germline-derived CDR1 and CDR2 are MNHNY and SVGAGI (reference sequence). The CDR3 is 16 residues long.

This clone was counted a single time. The V and J genes are TRBV28 and TRBJ1-2; 7 nucleotides align to TRBD1. Per the germline V gene, CDR1 is MDHEN and CDR2 is SYDVKM. The CDR3 runs to 13 residues. With V trimmed by 6 bases and J by 6 bases, 7 bases remained unmatched. The CDR3 sequence is CASRATGVNGYTF. DNA of the CDR3: TGTGCCAGCAGGGCTACAGGGGTAAATGGCTACACCTTC.

The CDR3 region has the DNA TGTGCCAGCAGCGTAAACGATTCGAGCTCCTACGAGCAGTACTTC. Its translation: CASSVNDSSSYEQYF. This sequence joins TRBV11-3 and TRBJ2-7; no reliable D call. This CDR3 region has 15 residues. Germline V lookup: CDR1 SGHNT, CDR2 YENEEA. Trimming removed 5 bases from V and 0 bases from J, with 14 bases in between.

This clone has a handful of counts. The same CDR3 also results from other DNA sequences found in this sample. The chain recombines TRBV28 with TRBJ1-1; 7 bases agree with TRBD1. The CDR3 is made up of 14 amino acids. The V and J ends lost 6 bases and 1 base, in that order; junction bases with no gene match: 5. In germline, CDR1 is MDHEN, CDR2 SYDVKM. Here the CDR3 DNA reads TGTGCCAGCAGCCGACAGGGTGGGAACACTGAAGCTTTCTTT. Its protein product is CASSRQGGNTEAFF.

The CDR3 sequence is CASSPSGGQGAETQYF. For the CDR3, the DNA is TGTGCCAGCAGCCCCAGTGGGGGACAGGGGGCCGAGACCCAGTACTTC. The gene calls are TRBV9 and TRBJ2-5; 12 bases agree with TRBD1. Germline V gives CDR1 SGDLS, CDR2 YYNGEE. The CDR3 is 16 residues long. V trimming: 4 bases; J trimming: 5 bases; junction bases outside the gene matches: 9.

This chain connects TRBV9 to TRBJ2-7, with 9 bases matching TRBD1. Trimming at V came to 3 bases and at J to 7 bases, leaving 2 bases not matched to a gene. CDR1 and CDR2 (germline): SGDLS, YYNGEE. This CDR3 comprises 12 residues. The CDR3 DNA reads TGTGCCAGCAGCGGGGGGACAGGGGAGCAGTACTTC. Its translation: CASSGGTGEQYF.

The genes are TRBV5-1 and TRBJ2-1, with TRBD2 matching 10 bases. V gave up 4 bases and J gave up 3 bases; unmatched junction bases: 7. Germline V gene sequence: CDR1 SGHRS, CDR2 YFSETQ. CDR3 length: 16 residues. The CDR3 DNA reads as TGCGCCAGCAGCAACCTATCTAGCGGGAGCTACAATGAGCAGTTCTTC. Amino acid sequence: CASSNLSSGSYNEQFF.

This clone has only a few counts. The chain recombines TRBV19 with TRBJ1-3; 7 nucleotides match TRBD1. The CDR3 has 17 residues. Germline loops: CDR1 LNHDA, CDR2 SQIVND (reference sequence). With V trimmed by 7 bases and J by 2 bases, 14 bases remained unmatched. DNA of the CDR3: TGTGCCAGTACCGAAGAGCCTGACAGGGTAGCTGGAAACACCATATATTTT. This gives the protein CASTEEPDRVAGNTIYF.

The chain is built from TRBV27 and TRBJ2-7; 9 nucleotides align to TRBD1. J was trimmed by 4 bases and V by 6 bases; bases with no gene match: 7. This CDR3 has 14 amino acids. CDR1 MNHEY and CDR2 SMNVEV come from the germline V gene (reference sequence). The DNA for the CDR3 is TGTGCCAGCAGGGCACAGGGGGCGGGTTACGAGCAGTACTTC. Protein product: CASRAQGAGYEQYF.

The V call is TRBV5-1, the J call TRBJ2-3, with TRBD2 matching 10 bases. V dropped 3 bases and J dropped 8; count of bases not matched to a gene: 15. The CDR3 has 17 residues. CDR1 and CDR2 from the germline V gene are SGHRS and YFSETQ. Written as DNA, the CDR3 is TGCGCCAGCAGCTCAATATTAGCGGGGGGCTCGGAAGGTACGCAGTATTTT. Translation: CASSSILAGGSEGTQYF.

This chain uses TRBV4-1 with TRBJ2-2; D remains ambiguous. Germline CDR1 MGHRA, CDR2 YSYEKL. The CDR3 has 12 amino acids. Trimming left V 6 bases short and J 3 bases short, with 5 bases between. The CDR3 nucleotides are TGCGCCAGCAGATATTACACCGGGGAGCTGTTTTTT. Its translation: CASRYYTGELFF.

The gene calls are TRBV4-3 and TRBJ2-7; tentatively, D is TRBD1 (5 bases). The CDR3 totals 16 residues. V was trimmed by 1 base and J by 2 bases, leaving 15 bases between them. CDR1 is LGHNA and CDR2 is YSLEER in the germline V gene. CDR3: CASSQVQGQGPYEQYF. As DNA, the CDR3 is TGCGCCAGCAGCCAAGTCCAGGGCCAGGGCCCCTACGAGCAGTACTTC.

CDR3 region: CASSQAGANSPLHF. The CDR3, as DNA: TGTGCCAGCAGCCAGGCAGGGGCAAATTCACCCCTCCACTTT. J is TRBJ1-6 and V is TRBV11-1; maybe TRBD1 (6 bases). Germline V gene data show CDR1 as SGHAT and CDR2 as FQDESV (reference sequence). This CDR3 is 14 amino acids long. Trimming shortened V by 5 bases and J by 7 bases, and 12 bases separated the two germline ends.

V is TRBV28 and J is TRBJ2-5; D not resolved. In germline, CDR1 is MDHEN, CDR2 SYDVKM. Trimming shortened V by 2 bases and J by 5 bases, and 6 bases separated the two germline ends. This CDR3 has 12 residues. CDR3 loop: CASSLVRETQYF. CDR3 coding DNA: TGTGCCAGCAGTTTAGTCCGGGAGACCCAGTACTTC.

This sequence joins TRBV15 and TRBJ1-5; 8 bases fit TRBD1. This CDR3 region has 16 residues. Germline assignment: CDR1 LNHNV and CDR2 YYDKDF (reference sequence). The junction had 9 bases not matched to a gene; V was cut back by 1 base and J by 7 bases. CDR3 nucleotides: TGTGCCACCAGCAGAGGGCAGGGGGCCTCCGGACAGCCCCAGCATTTT. Translation: CATSRGQGASGQPQHF.

The table lists this clone with a count of one. The chain links TRBV12-5 to TRBJ2-1; D is undetermined. Trimming removed 3 bases at V and 0 bases at J, with 15 bases between. CDR3 length: 17 residues. The germline CDR1 and CDR2 sequences are LGHNT and FRNRAP. CDR3 sequence reads: CASGFHPTASSYNEQFF. The CDR3 DNA reads TGTGCTAGTGGTTTTCATCCGACTGCTAGCTCCTACAATGAGCAGTTCTTC.

For the CDR3, the DNA is TGTGCCTTCCAGGCTAGCGGGGGGGCCCGGCCGTACTTC. The encoded protein is CAFQASGGARPYF. This rearrangement joins TRBV30 to TRBJ2-5, with 12 bases identical to TRBD2. This CDR3 has 13 residues. Germline loops: CDR1 GTSNPN, CDR2 SVGIG (reference sequence). The trim removed 7 bases at V and 13 bases at J, leaving 13 bases unmatched.

The chain combines TRBV28 with TRBJ1-5, with 9 positions matching TRBD1. In germline, CDR1 is MDHEN, CDR2 SYDVKM. Losses at the gene ends were 2 bases for V and 4 bases for J; bases not matched to a gene: 9. This CDR3 comprises 17 residues. The CDR3: CASSLQPDRGGNQPQHF. CDR3 sequence (DNA): TGTGCCAGCAGTTTACAACCGGACAGGGGAGGGAATCAGCCCCAGCATTTT.

This sequence joins TRBV14 and TRBJ1-6, with D perhaps TRBD1 (5 bases). The CDR3 loop spans 14 amino acids. CDR1 and CDR2 (germline): SGHDN, FVKESK. The ends were cut back, 4 bases at V and 5 bases at J, with 9 bases in the middle. The CDR3 region is CASSLTDDNSPLHF. CDR3 nucleotides: TGTGCCAGCAGCCTGACAGATGATAATTCACCCCTCCACTTT. The full variable domain, its missing parts supplied by reference TRBV14 and TRBJ1-6, is EAGVTQFPSHSVIEKGQTVTLRCDPISGHDNLYWYRRVMGKEIKFLLHFVKESKQDESGMPNNRFLAERTGGTYSTLKVQPAELEDSGVYFCASSLTDDNSPLHFGNGTRLTVT.

This chain uses TRBV5-6 with TRBJ1-2; 12 nucleotides line up with TRBD1. Unmatched junction bases numbered 6, after V lost 2 bases and J lost 7 bases. The CDR3 is 15 amino acids. Per the germline V gene, CDR1 is SGHDT and CDR2 is YYEEEE. The CDR3 nucleotides are TGTGCCAGCAGCTTCGGGGGACAGGGGGCAAGTGGCTACACCTTC. It yields the protein CASSFGGQGASGYTF.

Only a few counts were recorded for this clone. V and J are TRBV11-1 and TRBJ1-3, with a weak D call TRBD1 (6 bases). CDR3 length: 17 residues. Germline assignment: CDR1 SGHAT and CDR2 FQDESV (reference sequence). Trimming took 5 bases from V and 0 from J, leaving 17 bases between them. Written as DNA, the CDR3 is TGTGCCAGCAGCACCCAACAGGGAAGGGACTCTGGAAACACCATATATTTT. Translating gives CASSTQQGRDSGNTIYF.